The rows below give T cell receptor beta chains drawn from one sample of a study of shared clonotypes between healthy human individuals. Generated by immunoSEQ multiplex PCR, the TCRdb table keeps only in-frame clones and is missing some. The sample has fewer than 550,000 clones, 75% to 80% seen once. The sample comprised PBMCs. Receptors originate from a woman in her thirties or forties in good health. Some clones in this sample may be carry-over from other donors' samples. Both conserved end residues are part of each CDR3. Each record gives: clone size, D gene, J gene, V gene, CDR3 protein, CDR3 DNA. A D gene is named only where the DNA matches it firmly. For some rows the clone size is stated as once, few or many, or as a class when expanded; others skip it.

NA	TRBD1	TRBJ2-5	TRBV7-9	CASSLQGGGETQYF	TGTGCCAGCAGCTTACAAGGGGGCGGGGAGACCCAGTACTTC
NA	TRBD2	TRBJ2-1	TRBV11-1	CASSLEGLADEQFF	TGTGCCAGCAGCTTAGAAGGACTAGCGGATGAGCAGTTCTTC
NA	NA	TRBJ1-2	TRBV5-1	CASSLGIQTNYGYTF	TGCGCCAGCAGCTTGGGTATACAGACTAACTATGGCTACACCTTC
NA	NA	TRBJ2-2	TRBV2	CASIADANTGELFF	TGTGCCAGCATAGCGGACGCGAACACCGGGGAGCTGTTTTTT
once	NA	TRBJ1-2	TRBV30	CAWSADGQNYGYTF	TGTGCCTGGAGTGCCGACGGACAGAACTATGGCTACACCTTC
NA	NA	TRBJ2-5	TRBV25-1	CASSDGEGGETQYF	TGTGCCAGCAGTGATGGCGAGGGAGGAGAGACCCAGTACTTC
NA	NA	TRBJ2-1	TRBV19	CASSMGWRNEQFF	TGTGCCAGTAGTATGGGGTGGAGAAATGAGCAGTTCTTC
few	NA	TRBJ2-4	TRBV14	CASSGSRGNIQYF	TGTGCCAGCAGCGGGTCACGAGGGAACATTCAGTACTTC
NA	NA	TRBJ2-2	TRBV11-2	CASSSRGSGPTGELFF	TGTGCCAGCAGCTCCCGGGGGAGCGGGCCCACCGGGGAGCTGTTTTTT
NA	NA	TRBJ1-2	TRBV7-2	CASSLGHYGYTF	TGTGCCAGCAGCTTGGGTCACTATGGCTACACCTTC
NA	NA	TRBJ1-5	TRBV19	CASSMRQINQPQHF	TGTGCCAGTAGTATGCGACAGATCAATCAGCCCCAGCATTTT
NA	NA	TRBJ2-7	TRBV18	CASSPRRGSQLSYEQYF	TGTGCCAGCTCACCACGCAGAGGCTCCCAACTTTCCTACGAGCAGTACTTC
NA	NA	TRBJ2-7	TRBV5-1	CASSLGDFDEQYF	TGCGCCAGCAGCTTGGGCGACTTTGACGAGCAGTACTTC
NA	TRBD1	TRBJ2-6	TRBV5-6	CASSPRDRGRSGANVLTF	TGCGCCAGCAGCCCCCGGGACAGGGGACGCTCTGGGGCCAACGTCCTGACTTTC
NA	NA	TRBJ2-5	TRBV5-4	CASSLRESGETQYF	TGTGCCAGCAGCTTGAGGGAATCGGGGGAGACCCAGTACTTC
NA	NA	TRBJ2-7	TRBV2	CASSLTYEQYF	TGTGCCAGCAGCCTAACCTACGAGCAGTACTTC
few	NA	TRBJ1-1	TRBV18	CASSPQTGNTEAFF	TGTGCCAGCTCACCACAGACCGGGAACACTGAAGCTTTCTTT
NA	TRBD1	TRBJ2-7	TRBV29-1	CSVGTGVGAYEQYF	TGCAGCGTTGGAACAGGGGTCGGAGCGTACGAGCAGTACTTC
NA	TRBD2	TRBJ2-3	TRBV11-2	CASSLGLVGDTQYF	TGTGCCAGCAGCCTCGGACTAGTCGGTGATACGCAGTATTTT
NA	TRBD1	TRBJ2-2	TRBV18	CASSGQGGSSNTGELFF	TGTGCCAGCTCTGGACAGGGGGGCTCCTCGAACACCGGGGAGCTGTTTTTT
many	TRBD2	TRBJ2-7	TRBV4-2	CASSQKFGWSVAGVVVEQYF	TGTGCCAGCAGCCAAAAATTCGGATGGTCAGTAGCGGGAGTAGTGGTAGAGCAGTACTTC
few	TRBD1	TRBJ1-1	TRBV9	CASSVGMGTGLMNTEAFF	TGTGCCAGCAGCGTAGGGATGGGGACAGGGCTCATGAACACTGAAGCTTTCTTT
NA	NA	TRBJ1-1	TRBV13	CASSLGPIGRGGTEAFF	TGTGCCAGCAGCTTAGGCCCGATTGGGCGCGGGGGCACTGAAGCTTTCTTT
NA	TRBD2	TRBJ2-2	TRBV27	CASSSTSGGPWTGELFF	TGTGCCAGCAGTTCGACGTCGGGGGGGCCTTGGACCGGGGAGCTGTTTTTT
once	NA	TRBJ1-5	TRBV5-1	CASSAQGEQPQHF	TGCGCCAGCAGTGCACAGGGTGAACAGCCCCAGCATTTT
NA	NA	TRBJ2-7	TRBV11-3	CASSLAAGESYEQYF	TGTGCCAGCAGCTTAGCGGCAGGGGAATCCTACGAGCAGTACTTC
NA	TRBD1	TRBJ2-2	TRBV18	CASSPAPWTGGPGELFF	TGTGCCAGCTCACCGGCACCGTGGACAGGGGGACCGGGGGAGCTGTTTTTT
few	NA	TRBJ1-4	TRBV28	CASSLFGAQGFGNEKLFF	TGTGCCAGCAGTTTATTCGGGGCTCAGGGTTTTGGTAATGAAAAACTGTTTTTT
NA	TRBD1	TRBJ1-2	TRBV9	CASSVAGQGIGYTF	TGTGCCAGCAGCGTAGCGGGACAGGGGATTGGCTACACCTTC
NA	TRBD1	TRBJ2-7	TRBV4-3	CASSPRDRAHEQYF	TGCGCCAGCAGCCCCCGGGACAGGGCTCACGAGCAGTACTTC
few	NA	TRBJ2-3	TRBV7-9	CASMGGTDTQYF	TGTGCCAGCATGGGGGGCACAGATACGCAGTATTTT
NA	NA	TRBJ2-3	TRBV7-9	CASSLASGISTDTQYF	TGTGCCAGCAGCTTAGCTAGCGGAATTAGCACAGATACGCAGTATTTT
NA	NA	TRBJ1-2	TRBV5-4	CASRGWLREDTKLAYTF	TGTGCCAGCCGAGGCTGGCTAAGGGAGGATACTAAATTAGCGTACACCTTC
once	NA	TRBJ2-1	TRBV11-2	CASSLASRNEQFF	TGTGCCAGCAGCTTAGCCTCGCGTAATGAGCAGTTCTTC
NA	NA	TRBJ1-1	TRBV18	CASSPGQGGVEAFF	TGTGCCAGCTCACCGGGACAAGGTGGGGTAGAAGCTTTCTTT
NA	NA	TRBJ2-3	TRBV10-3	CAISANPLGDTQYF	TGTGCCATCAGTGCTAATCCTCTCGGAGATACGCAGTATTTT
NA	TRBD1	TRBJ1-5	TRBV7-2	CASSFDRGGNQPQHF	TGTGCCAGCAGTTTCGACAGGGGAGGCAATCAGCCCCAGCATTTT